These 5 T cell receptor beta chains came from one sample sequenced in a study of cytomegalovirus exposure and HLA in healthy donors. The PCR employed 60 Vbeta primers together with 13 Jbeta primers. TCRdb's table, derived via immunoSEQ multiplex PCR, lists solely in-frame clones and lacks some. The table lists around 150,000 clones, about 71% of them singletons. Sample: PBMCs. The receptor source for this set is a woman aged 25 to 45 in good health and CMV-seronegative.

The V and J genes are TRBV5-4 and TRBJ1-6, with a weak D call TRBD1 (6 bases). Germline loops: CDR1 SGHNT, CDR2 YYREEE (reference sequence). Trimming left V 0 bases short and J 10 bases short, with 14 bases between. The CDR3 is 15 residues long. The CDR3 is CASSLDREGRSPLHF. DNA for the CDR3: TGTGCCAGCAGCTTGGACAGGGAAGGGAGATCACCCCTCCACTTT.

This clone was counted a single time. The chain carries TRBV27 and TRBJ2-3, with D maybe TRBD1 (6 bases). V shed 8 bases and J shed 1 base, with 16 bases lying between them. This CDR3 spans 15 amino acids. The germline V gene encodes CDR1 MNHEY and CDR2 SMNVEV (reference sequence). Here the CDR3 DNA reads TGTGCCAGCTACAGGGAACCCCTGGGCACAGATACGCAGTATTTT. Translating it yields CASYREPLGTDTQYF.

This clone came up a few times. The chain is built from TRBV13 and TRBJ2-1; 7 positions match TRBD2. This CDR3 region has 15 residues. The germline V gene has CDR1 PRHDT and CDR2 FYEKMQ (reference sequence). V was pared by 3 bases and J by 6 bases, with 8 bases of the junction left unmatched. CDR3 region: CASSLGTTTFNEQFF. The CDR3, as DNA: TGTGCCAGCAGCTTGGGGACTACTACCTTCAATGAGCAGTTCTTC.

The V gene is TRBV9, the J gene TRBJ1-1; unclear D gene. Per germline, CDR1 SGDLS and CDR2 YYNGEE. Trimming cost V 3 bases and J 0 bases, with 3 bases left between them. The CDR3 spans 12 residues. The DNA of the CDR3 is TGTGCCAGCAGCGCCTTGAACACTGAAGCTTTCTTT. It is translated as CASSALNTEAFF.

The table lists this clone with a few counts. The genes are TRBV6-1 and TRBJ2-3; D is perhaps TRBD1 (6 bases). The length of the CDR3 is 14 residues. V was clipped by 1 base and J by 2 bases, with 7 bases between them. Germline values: CDR1 MNHNS, CDR2 SASEGT. The CDR3 spells CASSEDRDTDTQYF. The CDR3, as DNA: TGTGCCAGCAGTGAAGACAGGGACACAGATACGCAGTATTTT.